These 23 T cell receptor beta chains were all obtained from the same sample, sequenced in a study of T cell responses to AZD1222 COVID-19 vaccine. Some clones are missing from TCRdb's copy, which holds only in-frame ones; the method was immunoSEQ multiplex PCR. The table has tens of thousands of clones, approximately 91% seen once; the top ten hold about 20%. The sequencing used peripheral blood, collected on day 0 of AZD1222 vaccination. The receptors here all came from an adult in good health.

CDR3 amino acids: CASSLIGTSGGNEQFF. CDR3 DNA sequence: TGTGCCAGCAGCTTGATTGGGACTAGCGGGGGTAATGAGCAGTTCTTC. J is TRBJ2-1 and V is TRBV5-5, with 14 bases lining up with TRBD2. The CDR3 contains 16 residues. V was pared by 1 base and J by 7 bases, with 4 bases of the junction left unmatched. The germline gives CDR1 SGHKS, CDR2 YYEKEE (reference sequence).

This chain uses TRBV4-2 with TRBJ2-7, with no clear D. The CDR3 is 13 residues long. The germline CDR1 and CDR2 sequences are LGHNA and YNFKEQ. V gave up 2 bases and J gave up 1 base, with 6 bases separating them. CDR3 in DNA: TGTGCCAGCAGCCAACCCCCTTCCTACGAGCAGTACTTC. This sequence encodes CASSQPPSYEQYF.

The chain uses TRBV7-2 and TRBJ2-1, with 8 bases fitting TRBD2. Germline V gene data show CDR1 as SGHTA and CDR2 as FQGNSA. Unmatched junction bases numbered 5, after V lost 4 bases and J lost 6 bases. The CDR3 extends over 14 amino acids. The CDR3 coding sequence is TGTGCCAGCAGCTACGGACTAGCCCCCAATGAGCAGTTCTTC. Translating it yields CASSYGLAPNEQFF.

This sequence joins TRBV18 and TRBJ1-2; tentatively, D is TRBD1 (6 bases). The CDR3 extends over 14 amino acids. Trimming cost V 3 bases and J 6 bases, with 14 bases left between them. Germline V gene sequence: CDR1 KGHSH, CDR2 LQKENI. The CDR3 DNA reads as TGTGCCAGCTCACCGGGCAGGGGCGAGCATGGCTACACCTTC. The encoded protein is CASSPGRGEHGYTF.

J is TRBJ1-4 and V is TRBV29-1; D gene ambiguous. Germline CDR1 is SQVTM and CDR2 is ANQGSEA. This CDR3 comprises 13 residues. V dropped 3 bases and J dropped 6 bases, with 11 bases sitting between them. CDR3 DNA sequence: TGCAGCGTTGAGGGTCAAATGGATGAAAAACTGTTTTTT. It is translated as CSVEGQMDEKLFF.

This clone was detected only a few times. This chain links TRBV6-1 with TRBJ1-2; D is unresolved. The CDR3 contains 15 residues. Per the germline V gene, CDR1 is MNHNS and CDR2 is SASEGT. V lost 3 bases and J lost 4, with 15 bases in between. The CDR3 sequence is CASSDPRLAIYGYTF. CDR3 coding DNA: TGTGCCAGCAGTGACCCGCGCCTCGCGATCTATGGCTACACCTTC.

This chain's CDR3 is CASSLAKDEQYF. The CDR3 nucleotides are TGTGCCAGCAGCCTGGCGAAGGACGAGCAGTACTTC. The chain joins TRBV7-8 to TRBJ2-7; no clear D gene. The CDR3 extends over 12 amino acids. Deletions cut 5 bases from V and 5 bases from J, with 10 bases between. Looked up from germline, CDR1 is SGHVS and CDR2 is FQNEAQ.

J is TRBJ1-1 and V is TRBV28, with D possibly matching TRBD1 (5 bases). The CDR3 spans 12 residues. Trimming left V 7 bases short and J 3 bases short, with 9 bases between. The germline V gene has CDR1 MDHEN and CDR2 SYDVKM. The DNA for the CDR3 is TGTGCCAGCAATTCGGGGGACACTGAAGCTTTCTTT. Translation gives CASNSGDTEAFF.

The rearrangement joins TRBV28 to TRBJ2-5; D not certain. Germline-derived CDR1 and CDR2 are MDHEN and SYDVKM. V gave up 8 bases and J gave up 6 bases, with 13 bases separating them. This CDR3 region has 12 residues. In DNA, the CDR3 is TGTGCCAGCGCGGCAGGTAGAAAGACCCAGTACTTC. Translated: CASAAGRKTQYF.

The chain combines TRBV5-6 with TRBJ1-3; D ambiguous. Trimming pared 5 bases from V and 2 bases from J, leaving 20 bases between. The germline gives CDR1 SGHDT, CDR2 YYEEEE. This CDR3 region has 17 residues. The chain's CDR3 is CASSFPVGVAAGNTIYF. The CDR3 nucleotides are TGTGCCAGCAGTTTTCCTGTCGGGGTTGCGGCTGGAAACACCATATATTTT.

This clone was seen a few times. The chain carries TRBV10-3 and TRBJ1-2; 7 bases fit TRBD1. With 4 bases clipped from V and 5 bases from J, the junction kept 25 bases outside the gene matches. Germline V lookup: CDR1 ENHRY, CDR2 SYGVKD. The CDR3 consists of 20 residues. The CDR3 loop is CAISVRGGQLTMMNLYGYTF. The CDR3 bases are TGTGCCATCAGTGTAAGAGGGGGACAGCTCACAATGATGAATTTATATGGCTACACCTTC.

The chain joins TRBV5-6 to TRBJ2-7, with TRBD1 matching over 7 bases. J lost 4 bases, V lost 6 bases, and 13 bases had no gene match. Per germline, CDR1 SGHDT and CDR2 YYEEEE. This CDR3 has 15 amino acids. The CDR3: CASNRRTGLRYEQYF. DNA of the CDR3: TGTGCCAGCAACCGGAGGACAGGTTTAAGGTACGAGCAGTACTTC. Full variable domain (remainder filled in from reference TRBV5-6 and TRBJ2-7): DAGVTQSPTHLIKTRGQQVTLRCSPKSGHDTVSWYQQALGQGPQFIFQYYEEEERQRGNFPDRFSGHQFPNYSSELNVNALLLGDSALYLCASNRRTGLRYEQYFGPGTRLTVT.

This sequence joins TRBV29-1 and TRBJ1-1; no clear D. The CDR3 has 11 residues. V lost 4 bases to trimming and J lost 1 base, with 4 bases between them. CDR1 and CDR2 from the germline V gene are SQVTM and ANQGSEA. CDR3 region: CSVVKNTEAFF. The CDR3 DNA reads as TGCAGCGTTGTCAAGAACACTGAAGCTTTCTTT.

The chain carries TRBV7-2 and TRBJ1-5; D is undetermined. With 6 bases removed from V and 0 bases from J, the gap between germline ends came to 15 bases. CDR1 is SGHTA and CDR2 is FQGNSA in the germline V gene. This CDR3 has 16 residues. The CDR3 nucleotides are TGTGCCAGCAGTTTCACCAGACAAGATAGCAATCAGCCCCAGCATTTT. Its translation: CASSFTRQDSNQPQHF.

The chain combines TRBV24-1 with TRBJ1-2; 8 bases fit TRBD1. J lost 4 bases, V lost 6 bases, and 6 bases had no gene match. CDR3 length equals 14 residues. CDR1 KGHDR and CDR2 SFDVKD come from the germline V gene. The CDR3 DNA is TGTGCCACCAGTTCAACAGGGGGAGGCTATGGCTACACCTTC. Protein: CATSSTGGGYGYTF.

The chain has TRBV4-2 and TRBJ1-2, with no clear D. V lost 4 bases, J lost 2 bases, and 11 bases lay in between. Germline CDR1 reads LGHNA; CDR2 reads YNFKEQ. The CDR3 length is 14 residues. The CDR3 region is CASSPRSGNYGYTF. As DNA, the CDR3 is TGTGCCAGCAGCCCCCGCAGTGGGAACTATGGCTACACCTTC.

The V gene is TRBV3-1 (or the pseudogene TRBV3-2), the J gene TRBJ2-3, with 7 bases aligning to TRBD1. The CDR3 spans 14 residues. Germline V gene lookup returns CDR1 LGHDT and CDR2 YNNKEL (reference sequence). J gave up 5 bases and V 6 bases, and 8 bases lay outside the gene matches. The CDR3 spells CASRQVAGGDTQYF. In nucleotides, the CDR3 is TGTGCCAGCAGGCAGGTGGCAGGGGGAGATACGCAGTATTTT.

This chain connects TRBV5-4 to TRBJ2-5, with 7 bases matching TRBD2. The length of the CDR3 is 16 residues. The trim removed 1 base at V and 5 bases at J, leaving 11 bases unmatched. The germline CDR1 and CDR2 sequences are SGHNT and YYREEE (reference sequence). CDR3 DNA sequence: TGTGCCAGCAGCTTGACTAGCGACCTCGGGAGGGAGACCCAGTACTTC. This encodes CASSLTSDLGRETQYF.

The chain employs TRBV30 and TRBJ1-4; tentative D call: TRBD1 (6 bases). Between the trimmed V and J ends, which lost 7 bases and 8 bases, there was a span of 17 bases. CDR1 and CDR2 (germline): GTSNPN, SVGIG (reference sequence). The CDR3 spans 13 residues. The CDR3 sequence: CAYIGGSGEKLFF. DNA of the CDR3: TGTGCCTACATCGGGGGCTCGGGGGAAAAACTGTTTTTT.

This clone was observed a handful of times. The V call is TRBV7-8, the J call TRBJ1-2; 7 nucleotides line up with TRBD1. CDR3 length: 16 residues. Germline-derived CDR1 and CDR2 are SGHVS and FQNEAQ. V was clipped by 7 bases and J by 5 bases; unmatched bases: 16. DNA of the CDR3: TGTGCCAGCACCCGGAGAGGTCTAGGGGGCGTTTATGGCTACACCTTC. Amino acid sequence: CASTRRGLGGVYGYTF.

DNA of the CDR3: TGTGCCAGCAATGTCAGGGTGGATTCACCCCTCCACTTT. Translation gives CASNVRVDSPLHF. J is TRBJ1-6 and V is TRBV2, with D maybe TRBD1 (5 bases). The length of the CDR3 is 13 residues. V shed 7 bases and J shed 8 bases, with 12 bases lying between them. CDR1 is SNHLY and CDR2 is FYNNEI in the germline V gene. The full variable domain, rest sourced from reference TRBV2 and TRBJ1-6, is EPEVTQTPSHQVTQMGQEVILRCVPISNHLYFYWYRQILGQKVEFLVSFYNNEISEKSEIFDDQFSVERPDGSNFTLKIRSTKLEDSAMYFCASNVRVDSPLHFGNGTRLTVT.

This chain's CDR3 is CASSPTSASTDTQYF. For the CDR3, the DNA is TGTGCCAGCAGCCCGACTAGCGCGTCCACAGATACGCAGTATTTT. This chain uses TRBV7-2 with TRBJ2-3; 8 positions agree with TRBD2. V was pared by 5 bases and J by 2 bases, with 6 bases of the junction left unmatched. Germline loops: CDR1 SGHTA, CDR2 FQGNSA. The CDR3 is made up of 15 amino acids.

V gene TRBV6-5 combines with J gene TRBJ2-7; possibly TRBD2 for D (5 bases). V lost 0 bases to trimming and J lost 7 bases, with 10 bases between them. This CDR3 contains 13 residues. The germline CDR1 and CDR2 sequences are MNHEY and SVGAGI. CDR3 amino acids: CASSYSGVEEQYF. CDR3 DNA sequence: TGTGCCAGCAGTTACTCGGGAGTCGAGGAGCAGTACTTC.